This TCR beta chain was observed in a study of shared clonotypes between healthy human individuals. Profiling relied on immunoSEQ multiplex PCR, and the TCRdb table lists in-frame clones only, not all of them. The sample shows approximately 2.5 million clones, over 85% of them seen only once. The germline gives CDR1 SGHVS, CDR2 FNYEAQ. Trimming removed 5 bases from V and 1 base from J, with 14 bases in between. The CDR3 totals 15 residues. The V gene is TRBV7-6, the J gene TRBJ2-5, with D uncertain. Material for sequencing was naive CD4+ T cells from PBMCs. Subset defined: CD45RA+ positively selected. This clonotype originated in a man aged 18-30 years in good health. Some clones in this sample may be carry-over from other donors' samples. The CDR3 spells CASSLLRNSQETQYF. CDR3 bases: TGTGCCAGCAGCCTCCTGCGGAACAGCCAAGAGACCCAGTACTTC.